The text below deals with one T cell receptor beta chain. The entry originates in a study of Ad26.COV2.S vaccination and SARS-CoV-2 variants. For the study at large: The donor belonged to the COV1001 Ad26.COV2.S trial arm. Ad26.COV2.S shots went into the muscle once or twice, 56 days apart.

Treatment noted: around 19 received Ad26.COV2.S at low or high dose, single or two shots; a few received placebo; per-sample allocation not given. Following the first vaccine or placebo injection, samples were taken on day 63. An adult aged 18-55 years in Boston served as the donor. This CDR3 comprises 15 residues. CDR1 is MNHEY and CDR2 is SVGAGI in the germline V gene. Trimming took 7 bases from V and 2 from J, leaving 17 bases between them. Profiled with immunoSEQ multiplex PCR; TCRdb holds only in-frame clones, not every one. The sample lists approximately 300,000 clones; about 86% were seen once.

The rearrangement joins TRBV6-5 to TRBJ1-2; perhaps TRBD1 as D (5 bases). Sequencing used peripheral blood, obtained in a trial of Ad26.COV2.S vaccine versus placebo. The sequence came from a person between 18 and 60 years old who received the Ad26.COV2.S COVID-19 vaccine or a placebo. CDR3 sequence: CASTQSHRTNYGYTF. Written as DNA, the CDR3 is TGTGCCAGCACCCAATCCCACAGGACCAACTATGGCTACACCTTC.